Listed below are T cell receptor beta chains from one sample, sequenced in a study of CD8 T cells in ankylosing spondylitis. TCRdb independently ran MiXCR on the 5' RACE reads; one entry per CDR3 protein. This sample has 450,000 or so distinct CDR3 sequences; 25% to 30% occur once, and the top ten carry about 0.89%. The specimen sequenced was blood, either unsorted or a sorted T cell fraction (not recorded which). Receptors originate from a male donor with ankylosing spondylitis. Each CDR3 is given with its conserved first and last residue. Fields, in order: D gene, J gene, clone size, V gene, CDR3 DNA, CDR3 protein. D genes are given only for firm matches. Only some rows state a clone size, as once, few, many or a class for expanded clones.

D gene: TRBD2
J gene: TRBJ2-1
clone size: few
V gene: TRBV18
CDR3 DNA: TGTGCCAGCTCACCATCCGGGACTAGCGGGCCGTATGAGCAGTTCTTC
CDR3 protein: CASSPSGTSGPYEQFF

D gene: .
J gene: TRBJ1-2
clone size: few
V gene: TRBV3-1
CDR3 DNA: TGTGCCAGCCTAGGGTATAGGTATGGCTACACCTTC
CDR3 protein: CASLGYRYGYTF

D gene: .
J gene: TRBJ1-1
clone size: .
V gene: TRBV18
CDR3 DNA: TGTGCCAGCTCCCCAAGGGACACCAACACTGAAGCTTTCTTT
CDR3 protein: CASSPRDTNTEAFF

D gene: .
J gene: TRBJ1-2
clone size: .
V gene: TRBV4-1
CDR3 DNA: TGCGCCAGCAGCCAAGTGGGGGGATCAGCTAACTATGGCTACACCTTC
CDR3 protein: CASSQVGGSANYGYTF

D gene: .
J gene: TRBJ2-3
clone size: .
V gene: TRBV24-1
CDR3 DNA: TGTGCCACCAGTGACCCCAGGTCGAGTGGAGATACGCAGTATTTT
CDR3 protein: CATSDPRSSGDTQYF

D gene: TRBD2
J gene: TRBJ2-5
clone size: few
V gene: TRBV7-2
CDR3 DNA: TGTGCCAGCAGCTTAGATCTAGCGGGTCAGAAGACCCAGTACTTC
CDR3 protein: CASSLDLAGQKTQYF

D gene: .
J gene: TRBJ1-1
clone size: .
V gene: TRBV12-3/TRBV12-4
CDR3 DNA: TGTGCCAGCAGCGTTCGTCAGACAGTCTCCCTGGAAGCTTTCTTT
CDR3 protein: CASSVRQTVSLEAFF

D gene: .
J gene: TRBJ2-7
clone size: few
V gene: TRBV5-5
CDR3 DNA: TGTGCCAGCAGCTTGGTTTCGACACTTTCCTACGAGCAGTACTTC
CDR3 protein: CASSLVSTLSYEQYF

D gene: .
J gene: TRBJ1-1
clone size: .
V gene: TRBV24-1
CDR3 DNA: TGTGCCACTCGGAACAGCATGAACACTGAAGCTTTCTTT
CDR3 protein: CATRNSMNTEAFF

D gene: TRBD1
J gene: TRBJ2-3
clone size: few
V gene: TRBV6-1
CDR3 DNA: TGTGCCAGCAGCAGAGCGGCAGGGGGAAGCACAGATACGCAGTATTTT
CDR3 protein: CASSRAAGGSTDTQYF

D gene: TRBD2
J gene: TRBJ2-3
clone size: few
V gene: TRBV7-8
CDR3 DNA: TGTGCCAGCAGCTATGGGGGACTAGCGGGTTCAGATACGCAGTATTTT
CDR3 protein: CASSYGGLAGSDTQYF

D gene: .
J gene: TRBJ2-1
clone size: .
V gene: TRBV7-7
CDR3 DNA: TGTGCCAGCAGCCCCCTCGGCGGGATTTACAATGAGCAGTTCTTC
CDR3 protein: CASSPLGGIYNEQFF

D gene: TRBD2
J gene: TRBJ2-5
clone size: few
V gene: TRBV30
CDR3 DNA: TGTGCCTGGAGTCGGGAGGCGCAAGAGACCCAGTACTTC
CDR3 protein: CAWSREAQETQYF

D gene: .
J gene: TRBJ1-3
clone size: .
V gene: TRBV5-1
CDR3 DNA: TGCGCCAGCAGCATCGCGCCCCTGGGGTCTGGAAACACCATATATTTT
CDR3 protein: CASSIAPLGSGNTIYF

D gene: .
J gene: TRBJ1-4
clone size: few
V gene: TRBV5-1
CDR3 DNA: TGCGCCAGCAGCTTGGCCCCTAGACAGTATAATGAAAAACTGTTTTTT
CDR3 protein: CASSLAPRQYNEKLFF

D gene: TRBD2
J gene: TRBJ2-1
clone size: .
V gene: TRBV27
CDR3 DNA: TGTGCCAGCAGTTTGACGGGGACTAGCGGGATCGGTTCCTACAATGAGCAGTTCTTC
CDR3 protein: CASSLTGTSGIGSYNEQFF

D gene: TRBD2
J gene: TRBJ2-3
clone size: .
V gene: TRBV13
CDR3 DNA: TGTGCCAGCAGCTTAAAGCCTTCGGGACTAGCGGGAACAGATACGCAGTATTTT
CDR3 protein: CASSLKPSGLAGTDTQYF

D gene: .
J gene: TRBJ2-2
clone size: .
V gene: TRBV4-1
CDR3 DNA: TGCGCCAGCAGCCGCCGGGACCTCACCGGGGAGCTGTTTTTT
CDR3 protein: CASSRRDLTGELFF

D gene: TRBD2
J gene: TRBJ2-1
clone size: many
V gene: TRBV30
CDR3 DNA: TGTGCCTGGAGTGTAGGCCTAGCGGCGGGCAATGAGCAGTTCTTC
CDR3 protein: CAWSVGLAAGNEQFF

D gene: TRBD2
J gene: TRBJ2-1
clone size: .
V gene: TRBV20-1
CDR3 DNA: TGCAGTGCACGGACTAGCGGGGGGTCCTACAATGAGCAGTTCTTC
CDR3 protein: CSARTSGGSYNEQFF

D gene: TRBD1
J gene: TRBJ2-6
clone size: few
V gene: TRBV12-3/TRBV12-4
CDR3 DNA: TGTGCCAGCAGGCGGGACAGGGGGCCAGGTGGGGCCAACGTCCTGACTTTC
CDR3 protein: CASRRDRGPGGANVLTF

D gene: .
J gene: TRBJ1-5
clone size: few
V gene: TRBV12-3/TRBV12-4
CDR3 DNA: TGTGCCAGCAGTTTAACTGGGGGCGGACAGCCCCAGCATTTT
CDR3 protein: CASSLTGGGQPQHF

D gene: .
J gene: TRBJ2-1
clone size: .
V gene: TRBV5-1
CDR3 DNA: TGCGCCAGCAGCTTCCCGACAGGTCTCTCCTACAATGAGCAGTTCTTC
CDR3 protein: CASSFPTGLSYNEQFF

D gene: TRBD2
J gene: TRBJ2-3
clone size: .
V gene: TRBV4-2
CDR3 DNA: TGTGCCAGCAGGCAGGGACTAGCGGGAGGGGATACGCAGTATTTT
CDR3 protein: CASRQGLAGGDTQYF

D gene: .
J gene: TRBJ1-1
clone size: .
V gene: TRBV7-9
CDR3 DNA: TGTGCCAGCAGCTTAGCAGGGATCACTGAAGCTTTCTTT
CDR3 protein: CASSLAGITEAFF

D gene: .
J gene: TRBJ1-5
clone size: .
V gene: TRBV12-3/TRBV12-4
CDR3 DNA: TGTGCCAGCAGTTTTAACGGGCAGCAGCCCCAGCATTTT
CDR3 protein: CASSFNGQQPQHF

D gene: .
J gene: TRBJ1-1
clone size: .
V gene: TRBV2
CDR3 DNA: TGTGCCAGCACTCGGGCCATGAACACTGAAGCTTTCTTT
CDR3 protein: CASTRAMNTEAFF

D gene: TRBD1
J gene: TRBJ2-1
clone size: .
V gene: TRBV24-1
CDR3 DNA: TGTGCCACCAGTGATTTAGGGACAGGGGTCCATGAGCAGTTCTTC
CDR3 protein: CATSDLGTGVHEQFF

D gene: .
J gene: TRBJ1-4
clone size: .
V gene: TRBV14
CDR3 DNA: TGTGCCAGCAGCCAATTACAAGCAACTAATGAAAAACTGTTTTTT
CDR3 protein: CASSQLQATNEKLFF

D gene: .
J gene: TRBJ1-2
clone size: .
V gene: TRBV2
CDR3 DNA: TGTGCCAGCAGTGCAAGAAGCAAGTCCCATGAGATCTATGGCTACACCTTC
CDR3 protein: CASSARSKSHEIYGYTF

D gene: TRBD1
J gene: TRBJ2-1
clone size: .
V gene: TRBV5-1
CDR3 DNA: TGCGCCAGCAGCCTGGACAGGGGGATCGATGAGCAGTTCTTC
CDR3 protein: CASSLDRGIDEQFF

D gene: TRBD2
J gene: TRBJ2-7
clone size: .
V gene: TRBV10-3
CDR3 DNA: TGTGCCATCAGTGAGATCGGAGAGTCTAGCGGGAGAGGGGGCTCCTACGAGCAGTACTTC
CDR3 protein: CAISEIGESSGRGGSYEQYF

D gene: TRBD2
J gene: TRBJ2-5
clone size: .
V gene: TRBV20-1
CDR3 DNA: TGCAGTGCTGGACTAGCGGGAAGACAAGAGACCCAGTACTTC
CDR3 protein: CSAGLAGRQETQYF

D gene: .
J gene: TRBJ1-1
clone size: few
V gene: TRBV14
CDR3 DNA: TGTGCCAGCAGCCGGGGTCTGACCACTGAAGCTTTCTTT
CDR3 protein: CASSRGLTTEAFF

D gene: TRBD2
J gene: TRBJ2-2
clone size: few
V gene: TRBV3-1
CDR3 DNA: TGTGCCAGCAGCCACCGCCCGGGACTAGACAACACCGGGGAGCTGTTTTTT
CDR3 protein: CASSHRPGLDNTGELFF

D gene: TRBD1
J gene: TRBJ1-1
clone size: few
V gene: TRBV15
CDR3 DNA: TGTGCCACCAGCAGAGATAGGGGGCTGGAGATGAACACTGAAGCTTTCTTT
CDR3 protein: CATSRDRGLEMNTEAFF

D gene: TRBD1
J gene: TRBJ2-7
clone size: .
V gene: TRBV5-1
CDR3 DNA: TGCGCCAGCAGCGGAGGGACAGGGAAGTACTACGAGCAGTACTTC
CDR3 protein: CASSGGTGKYYEQYF

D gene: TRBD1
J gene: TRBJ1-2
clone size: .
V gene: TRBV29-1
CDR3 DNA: TGCAGCGCATGGGACAGCGCTAACTATGGCTACACCTTC
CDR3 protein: CSAWDSANYGYTF

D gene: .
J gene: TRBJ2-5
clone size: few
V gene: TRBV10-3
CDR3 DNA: TGTGCCATCAGTGAGTCCCCAAACCAAGAGACCCAGTACTTC
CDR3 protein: CAISESPNQETQYF

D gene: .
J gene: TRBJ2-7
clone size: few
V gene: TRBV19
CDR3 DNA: TGTGCCAGTAGGGAGACAGGCACCTCCTACGAGCAGTACTTC
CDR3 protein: CASRETGTSYEQYF

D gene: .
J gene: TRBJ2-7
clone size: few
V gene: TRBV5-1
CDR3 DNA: TGCGCCAGCAGCTTAAATACAGGGATCTCCTACGAGCAGTACTTC
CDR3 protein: CASSLNTGISYEQYF

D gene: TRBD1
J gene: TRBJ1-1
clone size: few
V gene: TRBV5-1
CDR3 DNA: TGCGCCAGCAGCTTGGATCGGACAGGGAATACTGAAGCTTTCTTT
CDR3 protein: CASSLDRTGNTEAFF

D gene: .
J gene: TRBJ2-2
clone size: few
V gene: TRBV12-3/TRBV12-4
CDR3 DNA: TGTGCCAGCAAATTAGACGGAGACACCGGGGAGCTGTTTTTT
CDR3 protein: CASKLDGDTGELFF

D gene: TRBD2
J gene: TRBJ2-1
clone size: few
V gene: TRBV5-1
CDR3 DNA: TGCGCCAGCAGTGCTAGCGGAAACTACAATGAGCAGTTCTTC
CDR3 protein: CASSASGNYNEQFF

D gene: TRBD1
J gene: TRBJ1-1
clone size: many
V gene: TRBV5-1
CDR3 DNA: TGCGCCAGCAGCCGGGACAGGGGTGGCACTGAAGCTTTCTTT
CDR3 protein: CASSRDRGGTEAFF

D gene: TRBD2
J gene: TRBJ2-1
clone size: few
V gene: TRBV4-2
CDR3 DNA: TGTGCCAGCAGCCTCGCTCAAATTCCGACTAGCGGACGGAATGAGCAGTTCTTC
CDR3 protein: CASSLAQIPTSGRNEQFF